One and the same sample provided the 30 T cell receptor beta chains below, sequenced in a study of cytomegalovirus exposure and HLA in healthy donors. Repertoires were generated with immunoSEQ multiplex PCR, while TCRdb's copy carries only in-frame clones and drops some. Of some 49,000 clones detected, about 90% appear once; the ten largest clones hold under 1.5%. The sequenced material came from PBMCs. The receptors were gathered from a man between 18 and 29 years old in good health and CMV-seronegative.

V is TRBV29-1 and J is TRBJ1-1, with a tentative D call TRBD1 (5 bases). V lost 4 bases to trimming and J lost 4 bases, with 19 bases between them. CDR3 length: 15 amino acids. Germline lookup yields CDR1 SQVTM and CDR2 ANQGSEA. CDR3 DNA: TGCAGCGTTGCCGGGGGGGGAAGGAGCGGCACTGAAGCTTTCTTT. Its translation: CSVAGGGRSGTEAFF.

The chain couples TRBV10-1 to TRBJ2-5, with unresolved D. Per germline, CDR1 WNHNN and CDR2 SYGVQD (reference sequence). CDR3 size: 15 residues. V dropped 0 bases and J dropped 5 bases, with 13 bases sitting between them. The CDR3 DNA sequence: TGCGCCAGCAGTGAGTCGCGATCCCGCCGGGAGACCCAGTACTTC. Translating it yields CASSESRSRRETQYF.

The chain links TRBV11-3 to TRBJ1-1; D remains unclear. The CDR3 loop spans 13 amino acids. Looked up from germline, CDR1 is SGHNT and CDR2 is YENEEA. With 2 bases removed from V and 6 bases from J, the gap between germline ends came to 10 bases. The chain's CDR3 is CASSLIVGSEAFF. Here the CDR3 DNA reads TGTGCCAGCAGCTTAATTGTGGGCTCTGAAGCTTTCTTT.

CDR3 nucleotide sequence: TGTGCCACCTCAAGGGGAGGGTGGACAGATACGCAGTATTTT. Translating gives CATSRGGWTDTQYF. The V and J genes are TRBV2 and TRBJ2-3; 7 bases fit TRBD2. J lost 3 bases, V lost 10 bases, and 10 bases had no gene match. The CDR3 sequence is 14 residues long. Per the germline V gene, CDR1 is SNHLY and CDR2 is FYNNEI.

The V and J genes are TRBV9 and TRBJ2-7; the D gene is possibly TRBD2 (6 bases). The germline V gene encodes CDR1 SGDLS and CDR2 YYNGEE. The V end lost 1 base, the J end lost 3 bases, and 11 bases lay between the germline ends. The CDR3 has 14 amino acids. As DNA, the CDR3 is TGTGCCAGCAGCGTACGGGGGTTTCTCTACGAGCAGTACTTC. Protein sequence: CASSVRGFLYEQYF.

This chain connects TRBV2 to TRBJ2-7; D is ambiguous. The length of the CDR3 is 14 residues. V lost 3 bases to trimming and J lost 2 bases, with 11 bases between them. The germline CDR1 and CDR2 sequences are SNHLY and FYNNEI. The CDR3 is CASSEEFSTYEQYF. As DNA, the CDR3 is TGTGCCAGCAGTGAGGAGTTCTCAACCTACGAGCAGTACTTC.

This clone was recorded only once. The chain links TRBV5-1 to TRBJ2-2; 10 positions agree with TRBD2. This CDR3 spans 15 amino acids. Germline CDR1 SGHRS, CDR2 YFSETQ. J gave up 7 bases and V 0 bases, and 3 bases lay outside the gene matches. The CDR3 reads CASSLGASGSGELFF. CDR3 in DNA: TGCGCCAGCAGCTTGGGCGCTAGCGGGAGCGGGGAGCTGTTTTTT.

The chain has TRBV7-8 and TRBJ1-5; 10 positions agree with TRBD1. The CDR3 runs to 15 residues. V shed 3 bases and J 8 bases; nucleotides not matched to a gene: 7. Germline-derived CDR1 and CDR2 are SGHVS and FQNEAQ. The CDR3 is CASSFRDRGFEPQHF. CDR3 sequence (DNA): TGTGCCAGCAGCTTCCGGGACAGGGGTTTTGAGCCCCAGCATTTT.

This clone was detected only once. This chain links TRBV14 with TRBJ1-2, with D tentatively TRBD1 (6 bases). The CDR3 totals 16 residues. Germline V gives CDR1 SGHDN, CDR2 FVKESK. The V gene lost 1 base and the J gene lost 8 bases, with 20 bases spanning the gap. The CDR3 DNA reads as TGTGCCAGCAGCCAAGTCGAAGGAGATGGGACAAGCGGCTACACCTTC. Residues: CASSQVEGDGTSGYTF.

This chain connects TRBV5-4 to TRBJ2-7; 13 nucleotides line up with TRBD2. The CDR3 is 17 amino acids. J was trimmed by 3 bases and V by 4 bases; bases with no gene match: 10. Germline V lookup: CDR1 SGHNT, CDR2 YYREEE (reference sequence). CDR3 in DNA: TGTGCCAGCAGCCACGGGACTAGCGGGACTGGTCGCTACGAGCAGTACTTC. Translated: CASSHGTSGTGRYEQYF. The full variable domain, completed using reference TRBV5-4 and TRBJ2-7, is ETGVTQSPTHLIKTRGQQVTLRCSSQSGHNTVSWYQQALGQGPQFIFQYYREEENGRGNFPPRFSGLQFPNYSSELNVNALELDDSALYLCASSHGTSGTGRYEQYFGPGTRLTVT.

The chain's CDR3 is CASRLAGSLYEQYF. Here the CDR3 DNA reads TGCGCCAGCAGATTAGCGGGTTCTCTTTACGAGCAGTACTTC. The V gene is TRBV10-2, the J gene TRBJ2-7; 7 bases align to TRBD2. CDR1 is WSHSY and CDR2 is SAAADI in the germline V gene. The J segment lost 4 bases and the V segment lost 6 bases, leaving 9 bases of the junction unmatched. The CDR3 has 14 residues.

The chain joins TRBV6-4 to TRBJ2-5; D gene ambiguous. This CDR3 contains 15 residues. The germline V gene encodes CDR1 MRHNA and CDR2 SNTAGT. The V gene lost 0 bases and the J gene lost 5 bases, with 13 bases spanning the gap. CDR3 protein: CASSDSTEARETQYF. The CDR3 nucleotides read TGTGCCAGCAGTGACTCGACCGAGGCCCGCGAGACCCAGTACTTC.

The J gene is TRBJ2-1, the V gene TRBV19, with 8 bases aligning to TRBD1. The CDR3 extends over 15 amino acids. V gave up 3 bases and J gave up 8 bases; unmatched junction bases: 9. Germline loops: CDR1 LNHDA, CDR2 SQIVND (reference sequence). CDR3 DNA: TGTGCCAGTAGTATCGGGCGACAGGGGCTCGATGAGCAGTTCTTC. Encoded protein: CASSIGRQGLDEQFF.

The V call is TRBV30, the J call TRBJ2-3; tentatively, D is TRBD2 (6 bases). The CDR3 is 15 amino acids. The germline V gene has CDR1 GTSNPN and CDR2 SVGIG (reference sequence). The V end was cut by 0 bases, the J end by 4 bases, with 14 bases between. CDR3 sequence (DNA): TGTGCCTGGAGTGTTGGAGGGGTACGAGCAGATACGCAGTATTTT. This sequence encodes CAWSVGGVRADTQYF.

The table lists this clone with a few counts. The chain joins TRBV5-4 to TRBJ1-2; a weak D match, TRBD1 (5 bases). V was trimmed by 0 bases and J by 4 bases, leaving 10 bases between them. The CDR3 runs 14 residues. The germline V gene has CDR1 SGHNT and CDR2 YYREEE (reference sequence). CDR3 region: CASSLDRGLYGYTF. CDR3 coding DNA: TGTGCCAGCAGCTTGGATAGGGGCCTCTATGGCTACACCTTC.

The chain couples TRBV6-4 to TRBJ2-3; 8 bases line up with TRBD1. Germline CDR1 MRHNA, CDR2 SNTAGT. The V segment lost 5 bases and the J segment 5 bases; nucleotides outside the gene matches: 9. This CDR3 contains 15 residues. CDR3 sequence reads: CASSLGQGSEDTQYF. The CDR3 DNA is TGTGCCAGCAGTTTAGGACAGGGATCGGAAGATACGCAGTATTTT.

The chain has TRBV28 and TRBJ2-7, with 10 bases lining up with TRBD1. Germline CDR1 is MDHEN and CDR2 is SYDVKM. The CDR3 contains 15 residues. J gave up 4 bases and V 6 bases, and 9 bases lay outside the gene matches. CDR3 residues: CASRQRGQGRYEQYF. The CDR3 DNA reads TGTGCCAGCAGACAAAGGGGACAGGGGAGGTACGAGCAGTACTTC.

The CDR3 sequence is CASSERDRDYNEQFF. In nucleotides, the CDR3 is TGTGCCAGCAGCGAACGGGACAGGGATTACAATGAGCAGTTCTTC. The chain combines TRBV13 with TRBJ2-1, with 9 bases identical to TRBD1. Per germline, CDR1 PRHDT and CDR2 FYEKMQ (reference sequence). The ends lost 5 bases at V and 4 bases at J; junction bases unmatched: 6. This CDR3 comprises 15 residues.

The CDR3 DNA reads as TGTGCCAGCAGCCCGCCAATTGTCCAACTAGCGGGACGAACCTACAATGAGCAGTTCTTC. Its protein is CASSPPIVQLAGRTYNEQFF. The genes are TRBV28 and TRBJ2-1; 10 nucleotides match TRBD2. The germline V gene has CDR1 MDHEN and CDR2 SYDVKM. The CDR3 spans 20 residues. The trim removed 6 bases at V and 2 bases at J, leaving 19 bases unmatched.

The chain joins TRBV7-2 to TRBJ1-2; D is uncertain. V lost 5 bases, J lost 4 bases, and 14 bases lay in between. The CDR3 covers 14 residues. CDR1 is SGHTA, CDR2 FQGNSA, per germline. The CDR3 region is CASSQTLAGYGYTF. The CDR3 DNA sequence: TGTGCCAGCAGCCAGACACTAGCGGGCTATGGCTACACCTTC.

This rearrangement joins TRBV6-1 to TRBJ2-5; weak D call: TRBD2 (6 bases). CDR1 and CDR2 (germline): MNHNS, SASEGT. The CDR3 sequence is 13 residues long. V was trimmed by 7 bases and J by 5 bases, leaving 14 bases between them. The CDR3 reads CASTPTSRETQYF. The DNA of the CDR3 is TGTGCCAGCACCCCAACTAGCCGGGAGACCCAGTACTTC.

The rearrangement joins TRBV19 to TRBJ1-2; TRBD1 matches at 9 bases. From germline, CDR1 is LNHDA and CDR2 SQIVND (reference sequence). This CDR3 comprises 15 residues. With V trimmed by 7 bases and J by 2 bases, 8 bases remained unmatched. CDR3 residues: CASNIPGTGNYGYTF. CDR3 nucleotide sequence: TGTGCCAGTAATATTCCCGGGACAGGGAACTATGGCTACACCTTC.

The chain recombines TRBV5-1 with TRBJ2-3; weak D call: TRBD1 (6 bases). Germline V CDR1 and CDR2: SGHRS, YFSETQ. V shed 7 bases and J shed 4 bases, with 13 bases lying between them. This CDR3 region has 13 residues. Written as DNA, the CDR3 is TGCGCCAGCCGCGAAACAGGGTCAGATACGCAGTATTTT. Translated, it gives CASRETGSDTQYF.

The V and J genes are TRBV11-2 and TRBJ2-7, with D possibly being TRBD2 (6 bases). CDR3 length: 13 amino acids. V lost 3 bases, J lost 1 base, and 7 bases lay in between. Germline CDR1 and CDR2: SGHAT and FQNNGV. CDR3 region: CASSLGGSYEQYF. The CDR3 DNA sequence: TGTGCCAGCAGCTTGGGGGGATCCTACGAGCAGTACTTC.

CDR3 in amino acids: CASRKEILADTQYF. CDR3 coding DNA: TGCGCCAGCAGGAAGGAGATCCTAGCAGATACGCAGTATTTT. The chain uses TRBV5-1 and TRBJ2-3; D remains ambiguous. Trimming took off 5 bases at V and 4 bases at J, with 14 bases between the two ends. Germline V gene lookup returns CDR1 SGHRS and CDR2 YFSETQ. The CDR3 consists of 14 residues.

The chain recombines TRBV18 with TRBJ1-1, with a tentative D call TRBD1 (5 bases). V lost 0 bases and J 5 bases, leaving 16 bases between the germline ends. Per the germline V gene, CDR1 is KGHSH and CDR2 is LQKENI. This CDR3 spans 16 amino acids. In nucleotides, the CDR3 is TGTGCCAGCTCACCACCGAAGGGAACGGGGGGAACTGAAGCTTTCTTT. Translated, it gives CASSPPKGTGGTEAFF.

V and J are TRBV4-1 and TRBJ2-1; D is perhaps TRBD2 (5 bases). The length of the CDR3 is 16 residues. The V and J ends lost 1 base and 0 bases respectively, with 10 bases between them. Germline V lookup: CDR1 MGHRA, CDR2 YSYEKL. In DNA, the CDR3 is TGCGCCAGCAGCCAAGTGGACTTACTCTCCTACAATGAGCAGTTCTTC. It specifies CASSQVDLLSYNEQFF.

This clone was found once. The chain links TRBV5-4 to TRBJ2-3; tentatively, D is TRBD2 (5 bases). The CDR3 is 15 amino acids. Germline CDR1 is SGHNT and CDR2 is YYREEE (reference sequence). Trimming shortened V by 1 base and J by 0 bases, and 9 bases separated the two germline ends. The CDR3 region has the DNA TGTGCCAGCAGCTTGCCGCGGGCGAGCACAGATACGCAGTATTTT. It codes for CASSLPRASTDTQYF.

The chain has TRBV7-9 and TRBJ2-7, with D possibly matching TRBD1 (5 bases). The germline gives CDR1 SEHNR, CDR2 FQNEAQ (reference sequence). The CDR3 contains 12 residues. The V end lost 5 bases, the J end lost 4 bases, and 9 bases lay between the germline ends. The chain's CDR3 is CASSKQAYEQYF. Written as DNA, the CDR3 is TGTGCCAGCAGCAAACAGGCTTACGAGCAGTACTTC. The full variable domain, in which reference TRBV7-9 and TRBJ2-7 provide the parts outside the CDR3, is DTGVSQNPRHKITKRGQNVTFRCDPISEHNRLYWYRQTLGQGPEFLTYFQNEAQLEKSRLLSDRFSAERPKGSFSTLEIQRTEQGDSAMYLCASSKQAYEQYFGPGTRLTVT.

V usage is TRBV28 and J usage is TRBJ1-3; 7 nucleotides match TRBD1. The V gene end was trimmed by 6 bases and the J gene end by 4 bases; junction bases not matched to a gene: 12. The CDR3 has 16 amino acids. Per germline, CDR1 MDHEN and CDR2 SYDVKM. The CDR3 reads CASSRHGTGAGNTIYF. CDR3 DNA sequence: TGTGCCAGCAGCAGACACGGCACAGGGGCCGGAAACACCATATATTTT.